The 5 T cell receptor beta chains given below trace back to one sample, sequenced in a study of shared clonotypes between healthy human individuals (dated by TCRdb to 2020 to 2022). For the CD8 naive samples, CD45RO-negative cells were positively selected for CCR7, yielding a CD45RA+CCR7+ population from which TemRA cells were excluded. The protocol used for the library was the immunoSEQ multiplex PCR assay. Entries here come from immuneACCESS through TCRdb and include only in-frame sequences with V and J called. Some clones fail to appear in such tables; in the studies checked, an unresolved V gene covers under half of the shortfall, and the cause of the remainder is unknown. The sample records about 2.1 million clones, 85% to 95% of which are singletons. The ten largest make up under 2% of the sample. Sequenced material: naive CD8+ T cells from PBMCs. What this sample's cell subset or site label stands for: CD45RA+CCR7+. These receptors originate from a man younger than 35 in good health. Some clones in this sample may be carry-over from other donors' samples.

The chain is built from TRBV4-1 and TRBJ2-3; D unclear. V was pared by 8 bases and J by 0 bases, with 18 bases between. In germline, CDR1 is MGHRA, CDR2 YSYEKL. The CDR3 sequence is 16 residues long. The CDR3 sequence: CASQKRTESSTDTQYF. The CDR3 DNA is TGCGCCAGCCAAAAAAGGACGGAATCTAGCACAGATACGCAGTATTTT.

This clone was counted a single time. J is TRBJ2-1 and V is TRBV9; 12 bases are a match to TRBD1. This CDR3 contains 14 residues. J lost 8 bases, V lost 3 bases, and 3 bases had no gene match. Germline assignment: CDR1 SGDLS and CDR2 YYNGEE. This CDR3 is CASSGGQGADEQFF. CDR3 DNA: TGTGCCAGCAGCGGGGGACAGGGGGCCGATGAGCAGTTCTTC.

This chain connects TRBV6-4 to TRBJ1-6; D possibly corresponds to TRBD1 (5 bases). V lost 6 bases, J lost 7 bases, and 16 bases lay in between. CDR1 is MRHNA, CDR2 SNTAGT, per germline. The CDR3 totals 15 residues. The CDR3 reads CASSDLGRGNSPLHF. CDR3 bases: TGTGCCAGCAGCGATCTGGGTCGGGGGAATTCACCCCTCCACTTT.

This clone came up a few times. This chain links TRBV19 with TRBJ1-2; 10 bases agree with TRBD1. The CDR3 totals 13 residues. CDR1 and CDR2 from the germline V gene are LNHDA and SQIVND (reference sequence). J was trimmed by 7 bases and V by 2 bases; bases with no gene match: 1. CDR3 protein: CASSIRDRGGYTF. CDR3 DNA sequence: TGTGCCAGTAGTATACGGGACAGGGGTGGCTACACCTTC.

The chain carries TRBV9 and TRBJ1-3, with TRBD1 identical over 7 bases. After removal of 4 bases from V and 2 bases from J, the junction contained 6 bases not matched to a gene. The CDR3 is 15 residues long. From germline, CDR1 is SGDLS and CDR2 YYNGEE. CDR3 loop: CASSFRQGPGNTIYF. Written as DNA, the CDR3 is TGTGCCAGCAGCTTCCGACAGGGCCCTGGAAACACCATATATTTT.